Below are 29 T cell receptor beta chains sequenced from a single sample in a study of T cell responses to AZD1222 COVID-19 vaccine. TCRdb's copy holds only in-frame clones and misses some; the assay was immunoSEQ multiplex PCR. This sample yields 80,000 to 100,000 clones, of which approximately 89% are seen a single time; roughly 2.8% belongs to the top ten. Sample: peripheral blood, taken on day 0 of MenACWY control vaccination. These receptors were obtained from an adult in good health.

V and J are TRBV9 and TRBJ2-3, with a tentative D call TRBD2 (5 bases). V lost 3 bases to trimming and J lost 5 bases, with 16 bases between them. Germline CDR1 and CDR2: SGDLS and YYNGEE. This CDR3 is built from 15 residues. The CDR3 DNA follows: TGTGCCAGCAGCGACAGAGGGTCAGTCGGAGATACGCAGTATTTT. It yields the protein CASSDRGSVGDTQYF.

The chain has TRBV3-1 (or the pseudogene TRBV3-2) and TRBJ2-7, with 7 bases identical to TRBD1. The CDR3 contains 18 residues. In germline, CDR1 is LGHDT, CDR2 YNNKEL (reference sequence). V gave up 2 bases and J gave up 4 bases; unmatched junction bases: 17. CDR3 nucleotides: TGTGCCAGCAGCCAATACCGGGACAGCAGCCATACTACGTACGAGCAGTACTTC. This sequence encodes CASSQYRDSSHTTYEQYF.

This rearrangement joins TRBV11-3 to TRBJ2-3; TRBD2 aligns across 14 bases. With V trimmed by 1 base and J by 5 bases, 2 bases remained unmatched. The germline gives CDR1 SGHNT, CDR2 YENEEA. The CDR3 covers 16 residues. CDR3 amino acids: CASSLGGTSGGDTQYF. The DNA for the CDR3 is TGTGCCAGCAGCTTAGGCGGGACTAGCGGGGGAGATACGCAGTATTTT. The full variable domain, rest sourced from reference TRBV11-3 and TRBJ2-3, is EAGVVQSPRYKIIEKKQPVAFWCNPISGHNTLYWYLQNLGQGPELLIRYENEEAVDDSQLPKDRFSAERLKGVDSTLKIQPAELGDSAVYLCASSLGGTSGGDTQYFGPGTRLTVL.

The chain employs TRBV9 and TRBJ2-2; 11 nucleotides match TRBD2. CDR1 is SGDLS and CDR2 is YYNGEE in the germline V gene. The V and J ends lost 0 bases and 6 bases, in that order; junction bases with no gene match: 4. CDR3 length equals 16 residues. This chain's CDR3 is CASSVDSGGAPGELFF. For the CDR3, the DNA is TGTGCCAGCAGCGTAGATAGCGGGGGGGCCCCCGGGGAGCTGTTTTTT.

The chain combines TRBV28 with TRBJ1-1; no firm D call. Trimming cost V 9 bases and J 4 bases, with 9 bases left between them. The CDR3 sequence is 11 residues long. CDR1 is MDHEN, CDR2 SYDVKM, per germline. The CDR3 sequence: CASKSGTEAFF. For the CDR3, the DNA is TGTGCCAGTAAAAGCGGCACTGAAGCTTTCTTT.

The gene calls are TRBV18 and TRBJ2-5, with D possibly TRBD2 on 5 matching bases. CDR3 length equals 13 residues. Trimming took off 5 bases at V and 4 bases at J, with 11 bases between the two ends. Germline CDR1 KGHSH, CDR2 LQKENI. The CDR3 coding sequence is TGTGCCAGCTCATCGCGAGGGCCAGAGACCCAGTACTTC. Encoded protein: CASSSRGPETQYF.

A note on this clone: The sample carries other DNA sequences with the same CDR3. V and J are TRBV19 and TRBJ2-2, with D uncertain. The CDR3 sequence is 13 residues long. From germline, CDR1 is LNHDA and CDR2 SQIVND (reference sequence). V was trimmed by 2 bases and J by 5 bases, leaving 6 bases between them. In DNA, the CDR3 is TGTGCCAGTAGTATACTTGGGACCGGGGAGCTGTTTTTT. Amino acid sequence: CASSILGTGELFF.

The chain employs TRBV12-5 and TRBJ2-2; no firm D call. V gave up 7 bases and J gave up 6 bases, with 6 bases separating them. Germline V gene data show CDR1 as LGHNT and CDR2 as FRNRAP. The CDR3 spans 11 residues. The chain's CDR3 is CASAGAGELFF. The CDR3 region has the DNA TGTGCTAGTGCCGGCGCCGGGGAGCTGTTTTTT.

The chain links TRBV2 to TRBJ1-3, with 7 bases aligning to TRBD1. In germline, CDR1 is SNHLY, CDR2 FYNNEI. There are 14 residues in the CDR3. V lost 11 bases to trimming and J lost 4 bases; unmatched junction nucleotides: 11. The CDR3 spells CAGGGTAIGNTIYF. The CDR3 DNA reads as TGTGCCGGCGGCGGGACAGCTATCGGAAACACCATATATTTT.

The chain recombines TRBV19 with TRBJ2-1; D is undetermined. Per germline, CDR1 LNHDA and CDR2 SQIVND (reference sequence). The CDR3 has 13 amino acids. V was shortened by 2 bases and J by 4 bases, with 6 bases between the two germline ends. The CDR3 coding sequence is TGTGCCAGTAGTATAATCAGTTACAATGAGCAGTTCTTC. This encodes CASSIISYNEQFF.

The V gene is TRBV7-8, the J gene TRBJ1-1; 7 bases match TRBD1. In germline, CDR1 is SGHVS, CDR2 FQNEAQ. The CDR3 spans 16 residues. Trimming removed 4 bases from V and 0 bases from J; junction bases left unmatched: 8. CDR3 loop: CASSYLTGYMNTEAFF. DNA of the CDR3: TGTGCCAGCAGCTATTTGACAGGGTACATGAACACTGAAGCTTTCTTT. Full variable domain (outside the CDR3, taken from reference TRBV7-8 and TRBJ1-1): GAGVSQSPRYKVAKRGQDVALRCDPISGHVSLFWYQQALGQGPEFLTYFQNEAQLDKSGLPSDRFFAERPEGSVSTLKIQRTQQEDSAVYLCASSYLTGYMNTEAFFGQGTRLTVV.

The CDR3 nucleotides read TGTGCCAGCAGCAAGGACAGGGCTCCCTCCTACGAGCAGTACTTC. The encoded protein is CASSKDRAPSYEQYF. This rearrangement joins TRBV6-5 to TRBJ2-7, with 8 nucleotides matching TRBD1. Germline trimming cut 6 bases from V and 0 bases from J; bases unmatched to any gene: 7. Germline assignment: CDR1 MNHEY and CDR2 SVGAGI. This CDR3 has 15 residues.

CDR3 sequence: CASSQSGRGLFGELFF. Written as DNA, the CDR3 is TGTGCCAGCAGCCAATCGGGCAGGGGGCTCTTCGGGGAGCTGTTTTTT. V and J are TRBV16 and TRBJ2-2; 8 nucleotides line up with TRBD1. Germline CDR1 and CDR2: KGHSY and FQNENV. V trimming: 0 bases; J trimming: 7 bases; junction bases outside the gene matches: 7. The CDR3 spans 16 residues.

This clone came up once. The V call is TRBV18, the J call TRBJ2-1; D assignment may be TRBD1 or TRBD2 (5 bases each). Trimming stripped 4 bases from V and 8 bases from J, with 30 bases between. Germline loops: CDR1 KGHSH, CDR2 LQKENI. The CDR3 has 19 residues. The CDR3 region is CASSLAGVNFLWGRDEQFF. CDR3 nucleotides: TGTGCCAGCTCACTCGCCGGGGTCAACTTCCTTTGGGGCCGGGATGAGCAGTTCTTC.

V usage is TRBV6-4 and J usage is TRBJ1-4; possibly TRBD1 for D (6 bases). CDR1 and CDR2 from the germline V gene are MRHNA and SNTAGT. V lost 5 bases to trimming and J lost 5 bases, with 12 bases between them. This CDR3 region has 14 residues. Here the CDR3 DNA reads TGTGCCAGCAGTTCGGGGGCATTCAATGAAAAACTGTTTTTT. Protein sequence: CASSSGAFNEKLFF.

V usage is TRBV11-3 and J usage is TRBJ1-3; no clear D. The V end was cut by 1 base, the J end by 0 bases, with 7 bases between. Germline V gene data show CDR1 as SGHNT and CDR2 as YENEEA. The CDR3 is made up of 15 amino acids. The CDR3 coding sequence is TGTGCCAGCAGCTTAGGCGGGGACTCTGGAAACACCATATATTTT. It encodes CASSLGGDSGNTIYF.

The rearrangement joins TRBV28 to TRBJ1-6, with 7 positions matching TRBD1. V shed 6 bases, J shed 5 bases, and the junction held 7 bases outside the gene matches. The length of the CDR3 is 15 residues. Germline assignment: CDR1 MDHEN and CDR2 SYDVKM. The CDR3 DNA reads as TGTGCCAGCAGAACCGGGACAGCCAATAATTCACCCCTCCACTTT. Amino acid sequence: CASRTGTANNSPLHF.

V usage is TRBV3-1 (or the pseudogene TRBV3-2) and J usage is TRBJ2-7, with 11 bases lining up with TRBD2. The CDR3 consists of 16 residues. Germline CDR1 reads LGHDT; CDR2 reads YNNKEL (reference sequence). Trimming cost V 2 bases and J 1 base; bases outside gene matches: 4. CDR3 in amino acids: CASSQITSGGSYEQYF. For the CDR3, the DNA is TGTGCCAGCAGCCAAATTACTAGCGGGGGTTCCTACGAGCAGTACTTC.

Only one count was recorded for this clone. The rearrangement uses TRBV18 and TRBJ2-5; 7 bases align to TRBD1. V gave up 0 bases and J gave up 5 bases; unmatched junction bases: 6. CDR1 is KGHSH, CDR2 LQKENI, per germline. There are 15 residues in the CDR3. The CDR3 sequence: CASSPPAGGKETQYF. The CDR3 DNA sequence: TGTGCCAGCTCACCACCGGCAGGGGGTAAGGAGACCCAGTACTTC. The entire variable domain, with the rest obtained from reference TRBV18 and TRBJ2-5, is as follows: NAGVMQNPRHLVRRRGQEARLRCSPMKGHSHVYWYRQLPEEGLKFMVYLQKENIIDESGMPKERFSAEFPKEGPSILRIQQVVRGDSAAYFCASSPPAGGKETQYFGPGTRLLVL.

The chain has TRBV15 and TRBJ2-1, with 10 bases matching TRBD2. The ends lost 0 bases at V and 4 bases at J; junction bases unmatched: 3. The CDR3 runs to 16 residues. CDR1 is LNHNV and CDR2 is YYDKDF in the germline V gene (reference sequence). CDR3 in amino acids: CATSRDRSGGYNEQFF. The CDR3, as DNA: TGTGCCACCAGCAGAGATCGTAGCGGGGGGTACAATGAGCAGTTCTTC.

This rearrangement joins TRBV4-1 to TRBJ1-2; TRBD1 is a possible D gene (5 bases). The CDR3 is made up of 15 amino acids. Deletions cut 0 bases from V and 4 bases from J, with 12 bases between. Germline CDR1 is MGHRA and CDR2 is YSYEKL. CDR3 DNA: TGCGCCAGCAGCCAAGATCGAGGGGTGGGCTATGGCTACACCTTC. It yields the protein CASSQDRGVGYGYTF.

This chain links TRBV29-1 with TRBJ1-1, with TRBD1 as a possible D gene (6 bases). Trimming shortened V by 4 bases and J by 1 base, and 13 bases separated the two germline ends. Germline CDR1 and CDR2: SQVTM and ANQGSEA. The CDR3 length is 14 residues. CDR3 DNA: TGCAGCGTTGCAACCGGGACAAGGAACACTGAAGCTTTCTTT. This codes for CSVATGTRNTEAFF.

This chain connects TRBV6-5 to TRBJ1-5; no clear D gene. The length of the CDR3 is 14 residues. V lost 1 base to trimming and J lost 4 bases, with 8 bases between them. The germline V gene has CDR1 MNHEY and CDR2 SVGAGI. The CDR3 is CASSYFGQNQPQHF. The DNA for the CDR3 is TGTGCCAGCAGTTACTTCGGGCAGAATCAGCCCCAGCATTTT.

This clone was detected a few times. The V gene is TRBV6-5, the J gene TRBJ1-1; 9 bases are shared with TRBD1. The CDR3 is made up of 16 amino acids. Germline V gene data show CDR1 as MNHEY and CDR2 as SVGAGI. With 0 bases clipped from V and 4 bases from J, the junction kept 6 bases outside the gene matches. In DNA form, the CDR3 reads TGTGCCAGCAGTTACTCCGGGACAGGGTTTATCACTGAAGCTTTCTTT. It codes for CASSYSGTGFITEAFF.

CDR3 bases: TGTGCCAGCAGACCCAGTCCGCCAAGTGGCTACACCTTC. Its translation: CASRPSPPSGYTF. The V call is TRBV12-3 or TRBV12-4, the J call TRBJ1-2, with D hard to call. This CDR3 is 13 amino acids long. V gave up 6 bases and J gave up 7 bases, with 15 bases separating them.

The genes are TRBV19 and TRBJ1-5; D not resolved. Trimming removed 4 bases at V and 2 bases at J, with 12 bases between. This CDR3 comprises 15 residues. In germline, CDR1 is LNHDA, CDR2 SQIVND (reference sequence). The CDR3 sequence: CASSRMGRGNQPQHF. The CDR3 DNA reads TGTGCCAGTAGTAGGATGGGGAGGGGCAATCAGCCCCAGCATTTT.

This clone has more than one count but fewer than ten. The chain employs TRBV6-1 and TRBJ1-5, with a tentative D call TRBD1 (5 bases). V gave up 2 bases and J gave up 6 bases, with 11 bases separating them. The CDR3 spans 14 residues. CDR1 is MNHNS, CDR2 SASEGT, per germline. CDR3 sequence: CASSESQRGQPQHF. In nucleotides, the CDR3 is TGTGCCAGCAGTGAATCTCAAAGGGGTCAGCCCCAGCATTTT.

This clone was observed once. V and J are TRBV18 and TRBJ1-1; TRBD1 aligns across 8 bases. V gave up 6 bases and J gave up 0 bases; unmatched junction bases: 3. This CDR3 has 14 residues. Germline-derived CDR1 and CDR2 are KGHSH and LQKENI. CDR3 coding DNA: TGTGCCAGCTCCCGACAGGGGATGAACACTGAAGCTTTCTTT. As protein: CASSRQGMNTEAFF.

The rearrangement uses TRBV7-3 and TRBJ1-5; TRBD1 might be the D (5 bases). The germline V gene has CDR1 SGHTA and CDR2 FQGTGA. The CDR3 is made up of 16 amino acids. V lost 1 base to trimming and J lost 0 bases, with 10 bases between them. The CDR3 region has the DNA TGTGCCAGCAGCTTAAGGAGGGGCTATAGCAATCAGCCCCAGCATTTT. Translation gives CASSLRRGYSNQPQHF. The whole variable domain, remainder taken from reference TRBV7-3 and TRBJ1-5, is GAGVSQTPSNKVTEKGKYVELRCDPISGHTALYWYRQSLGQGPEFLIYFQGTGAADDSGLPNDRFFAVRPEGSVSTLKIQRTERGDSAVYLCASSLRRGYSNQPQHFGDGTRLSIL.